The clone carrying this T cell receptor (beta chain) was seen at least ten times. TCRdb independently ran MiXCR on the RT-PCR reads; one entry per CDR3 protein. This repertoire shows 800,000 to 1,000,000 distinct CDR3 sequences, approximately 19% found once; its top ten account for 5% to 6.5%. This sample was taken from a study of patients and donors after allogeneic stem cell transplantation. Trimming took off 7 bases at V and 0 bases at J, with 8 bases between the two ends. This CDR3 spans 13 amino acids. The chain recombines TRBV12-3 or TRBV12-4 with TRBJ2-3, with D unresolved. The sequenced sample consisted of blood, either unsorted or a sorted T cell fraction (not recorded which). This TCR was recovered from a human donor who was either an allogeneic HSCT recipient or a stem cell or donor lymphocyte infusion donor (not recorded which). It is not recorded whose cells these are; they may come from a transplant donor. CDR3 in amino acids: CASTLDSTDTQYF. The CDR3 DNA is TGTGCCAGCACCCTGGACAGCACAGATACGCAGTATTTT.